The 26 T cell receptor beta chains given below trace back to one sample, sequenced in a study of cytomegalovirus exposure and HLA in healthy donors. Primers for the PCR totalled 60 Vbeta and 13 Jbeta. Assay: immunoSEQ multiplex PCR; the TCRdb copy retains only in-frame clones and omits some. The profile shows approximately 160,000 clones, around 75% of them singletons. Source material: PBMCs. The source is a man aged 18 to 35 in good health and CMV-seronegative.

This chain links TRBV7-2 with TRBJ1-2; D remains unclear. CDR3 length: 14 residues. The V gene's germline CDR1 is SGHTA and CDR2 FQGNSA. V was cut by 4 bases and J by 7 bases, with 16 bases left in between. CDR3 residues: CASSSPGPIRGYTF. The CDR3 DNA follows: TGTGCCAGCAGCTCGCCCGGTCCCATTCGTGGCTACACCTTC. Using reference TRBV7-2 and TRBJ1-2 for the parts outside the CDR3, the full variable domain is GAGVSQSPSNKVTEKGKDVELRCDPISGHTALYWYRQSLGQGLEFLIYFQGNSAPDKSGLPSDRFSAERTGGSVSTLTIQRTQQEDSAVYLCASSSPGPIRGYTFGSGTRLTVV.

V gene TRBV28 combines with J gene TRBJ2-5, with 15 bases identical to TRBD2. The CDR3 loop spans 15 amino acids. The germline CDR1 and CDR2 sequences are MDHEN and SYDVKM. V trimming: 3 bases; J trimming: 5 bases; junction bases outside the gene matches: 1. This chain's CDR3 is CASSLGTSGGETQYF. The CDR3 nucleotides read TGTGCCAGCAGTTTGGGGACTAGCGGGGGGGAGACCCAGTACTTC. Based on the CDR3 plus reference TRBV28 and TRBJ2-5, the full variable domain is DVKVTQSSRYLVKRTGEKVFLECVQDMDHENMFWYRQDPGLGLRLIYFSYDVKMKEKGDIPEGYSVSREKKERFSLILESASTNQTSMYLCASSLGTSGGETQYFGPGTRLLVL.

This chain connects TRBV6-5 to TRBJ2-3, with 8 positions matching TRBD2. The ends lost 1 base at V and 4 bases at J; junction bases unmatched: 4. This CDR3 contains 15 residues. Germline CDR1 is MNHEY and CDR2 is SVGAGI. The CDR3 region has the DNA TGTGCCAGCAGTTACTTCAGCGGGAGTGCAGATACGCAGTATTTT. This translates into CASSYFSGSADTQYF.

This chain links TRBV5-8 with TRBJ2-5; TRBD2 aligns across 7 bases. The length of the CDR3 is 14 residues. Germline loops: CDR1 SGHTS, CDR2 YDEGEE. V was pared by 6 bases and J by 3 bases, with 8 bases of the junction left unmatched. In DNA form, the CDR3 reads TGTGCCAGCATCACCGTCGGGGGGAAAGAGACCCAGTACTTC. It yields the protein CASITVGGKETQYF.

The chain is built from TRBV7-2 and TRBJ1-5; possibly TRBD1 for D (6 bases). V lost 1 base and J 6 bases, leaving 13 bases between the germline ends. This CDR3 has 15 residues. Per germline, CDR1 SGHTA and CDR2 FQGNSA. As DNA, the CDR3 is TGTGCCAGCAGCTTAGGGGGGGGGCAGGCTCAGCCCCAGCATTTT. Translated, it gives CASSLGGGQAQPQHF.

The chain couples TRBV29-1 to TRBJ1-4, with a possible D match to TRBD1 (6 bases). The germline gives CDR1 SQVTM, CDR2 ANQGSEA. V was pared by 5 bases and J by 4 bases, with 11 bases between. There are 13 residues in the CDR3. CDR3 DNA sequence: TGCAGCGTTATCGACAGGATTAATGAAAAACTGTTTTTT. This encodes CSVIDRINEKLFF. The complete variable domain, with remaining parts taken from reference TRBV29-1 and TRBJ1-4, reads SAVISQKPSRDICQRGTSLTIQCQVDSQVTMMFWYRQQPGQSLTLIATANQGSEATYESGFVIDKFPISRPNLTFSTLTVSNMSPEDSSIYLCSVIDRINEKLFFGSGTQLSVL.

The rearrangement links TRBV6-5 to TRBJ2-7, with D perhaps TRBD1 (6 bases). The V gene lost 7 bases and the J gene lost 0 bases, with 13 bases spanning the gap. CDR1 is MNHEY, CDR2 SVGAGI, per germline. CDR3 length: 14 residues. The CDR3 DNA follows: TGTGCCAGCAACCCACAGGGTCGCTCCTACGAGCAGTACTTC. Translated: CASNPQGRSYEQYF.

The genes are TRBV5-5 and TRBJ2-7; 9 nucleotides line up with TRBD2. The germline V gene has CDR1 SGHKS and CDR2 YYEKEE (reference sequence). The CDR3 is made up of 16 amino acids. Trimming cost V 4 bases and J 0 bases; bases outside gene matches: 8. The CDR3 protein is CASSTGLALSSYEQYF. For the CDR3, the DNA is TGTGCCAGCAGCACCGGACTAGCGCTTAGCTCCTACGAGCAGTACTTC.

This rearrangement joins TRBV7-9 to TRBJ2-2; D is possibly TRBD2 (7 bases). V was cut by 4 bases and J by 2 bases, with 20 bases left in between. The CDR3 is 18 amino acids. CDR1 is SEHNR and CDR2 is FQNEAQ in the germline V gene (reference sequence). CDR3 nucleotides: TGTGCCAGCAGCTCCTCCGGGGGGACACCTCTAAACACCGGGGAGCTGTTTTTT. The encoded protein is CASSSSGGTPLNTGELFF.

This chain links TRBV28 with TRBJ2-2, with 7 positions matching TRBD2. J lost 5 bases, V lost 3 bases, and 6 bases had no gene match. The CDR3 is made up of 15 amino acids. Germline-derived CDR1 and CDR2 are MDHEN and SYDVKM. CDR3: CASSFHSGLTGELFF. In DNA, the CDR3 is TGTGCCAGCAGTTTTCATAGCGGGCTTACCGGGGAGCTGTTTTTT.

In its sample, this clone was seen a few times. This chain links TRBV5-1 with TRBJ2-6, with 7 bases matching TRBD1. With V trimmed by 3 bases and J by 1 base, 7 bases remained unmatched. CDR1 is SGHRS, CDR2 YFSETQ, per germline. The length of the CDR3 is 17 residues. The CDR3, as DNA: TGCGCCAGCAGCTCCCGGGACAGACCTTCTGGGGCCAACGTCCTGACTTTC. Translating it yields CASSSRDRPSGANVLTF.

J is TRBJ2-1 and V is TRBV10-3, with 7 bases identical to TRBD2. Trimming took 3 bases from V and 3 from J; bases not matched to a gene: 8. Germline assignment: CDR1 ENHRY and CDR2 SYGVKD. The CDR3 runs to 16 residues. The DNA of the CDR3 is TGTGCCATCAGTGACCCAGGTCTAGCGGTCTACAATGAGCAGTTCTTC. This gives the protein CAISDPGLAVYNEQFF.

The gene calls are TRBV6-5 and TRBJ2-1; weak D call: TRBD2 (5 bases). V was cut by 7 bases and J by 7 bases, with 14 bases left in between. This CDR3 contains 13 residues. Per the germline V gene, CDR1 is MNHEY and CDR2 is SVGAGI. The CDR3 coding sequence is TGTGCCAGCACCCGGTGGTCGGGAAATGAGCAGTTCTTC. Amino acid sequence: CASTRWSGNEQFF.

The CDR3 loop is CASSRWDSDYEQYF. In nucleotides, the CDR3 is TGTGCCAGCAGTCGATGGGACAGCGACTACGAGCAGTACTTC. This chain joins TRBV27 and TRBJ2-7, with 7 bases matching TRBD1. This CDR3 has 14 amino acids. Germline trimming cut 5 bases from V and 3 bases from J; bases unmatched to any gene: 7. Germline V gene lookup returns CDR1 MNHEY and CDR2 SMNVEV (reference sequence).

The chain uses TRBV27 and TRBJ2-5; 13 bases match TRBD2. Trimming at V came to 5 bases and at J to 4 bases, leaving 7 bases not matched to a gene. The CDR3 runs 16 residues. CDR1 MNHEY and CDR2 SMNVEV come from the germline V gene (reference sequence). The chain's CDR3 is CASSQGLAGIVETQYF. The CDR3, as DNA: TGTGCCAGCAGTCAGGGACTAGCGGGAATAGTAGAGACCCAGTACTTC.

The chain recombines TRBV6-1 with TRBJ2-5; TRBD2 is a possible D gene (6 bases). Germline-derived CDR1 and CDR2 are MNHNS and SASEGT. The CDR3 totals 12 residues. Trimming shortened V by 10 bases and J by 5 bases, and 14 bases separated the two germline ends. For the CDR3, the DNA is TGTGCCACAGACGGGAGTTGGGAGACCCAGTACTTC. Amino acids: CATDGSWETQYF.

This sequence joins TRBV4-1 and TRBJ1-1; 10 nucleotides align to TRBD1. V shed 4 bases, J shed 1 base, and the junction held 3 bases outside the gene matches. This CDR3 has 15 residues. CDR1 MGHRA and CDR2 YSYEKL come from the germline V gene. Here the CDR3 reads CASSRWDRGNTEAFF. The CDR3 nucleotides read TGCGCCAGCAGCCGATGGGACAGGGGGAACACTGAAGCTTTCTTT.

The rearrangement joins TRBV14 to TRBJ2-1, with 9 nucleotides matching TRBD1. The germline CDR1 and CDR2 sequences are SGHDN and FVKESK. The CDR3 sequence is 15 residues long. V trimming: 4 bases; J trimming: 6 bases; junction bases outside the gene matches: 7. CDR3 sequence: CASSRPGTGTNEQFF. The CDR3 bases are TGTGCCAGCAGCCGGCCCGGGACAGGGACCAATGAGCAGTTCTTC.

This chain connects TRBV5-1 to TRBJ2-5, with 10 nucleotides matching TRBD1. The V gene end was trimmed by 4 bases and the J gene end by 2 bases; junction bases not matched to a gene: 5. Germline loops: CDR1 SGHRS, CDR2 YFSETQ. The CDR3 spans 15 residues. For the CDR3, the DNA is TGCGCCAGCAGCGCGGACAGGGGGGGGCAAGAGACCCAGTACTTC. It codes for CASSADRGGQETQYF.

CDR3 nucleotide sequence: TGTGCCAGCAGCCCTATAGCGGGAGGGAGCACAGATACGCAGTATTTT. Encoded protein: CASSPIAGGSTDTQYF. This rearrangement joins TRBV7-2 to TRBJ2-3; 11 bases match TRBD2. The CDR3 spans 16 residues. The trim removed 5 bases at V and 0 bases at J, leaving 4 bases unmatched. Per the germline V gene, CDR1 is SGHTA and CDR2 is FQGNSA. The full variable domain, in which reference TRBV7-2 and TRBJ2-3 provide the parts outside the CDR3, is GAGVSQSPSNKVTEKGKDVELRCDPISGHTALYWYRQSLGQGLEFLIYFQGNSAPDKSGLPSDRFSAERTGGSVSTLTIQRTQQEDSAVYLCASSPIAGGSTDTQYFGPGTRLTVL.

This chain connects TRBV19 to TRBJ1-2; TRBD1 agrees at 8 bases. The CDR3 is 15 residues long. Unmatched junction bases numbered 8, after V lost 4 bases and J lost 4 bases. Germline V CDR1 and CDR2: LNHDA, SQIVND (reference sequence). The chain's CDR3 is CASSTSTGAGYGYTF. As DNA, the CDR3 is TGTGCCAGTAGTACCTCGACAGGGGCAGGCTATGGCTACACCTTC.

The chain carries TRBV25-1 and TRBJ2-2; 7 nucleotides align to TRBD2. The CDR3 is 14 amino acids. CDR1 MGHDK and CDR2 SYGVNS come from the germline V gene. With 4 bases clipped from V and 4 bases from J, the junction kept 3 bases outside the gene matches. The CDR3 spells CASSVGGATGELFF. In DNA, the CDR3 is TGTGCCAGCAGTGTGGGAGGGGCCACCGGGGAGCTGTTTTTT.

This rearrangement joins TRBV4-1 to TRBJ2-6, with D perhaps TRBD2 (5 bases). Looked up from germline, CDR1 is MGHRA and CDR2 is YSYEKL. The CDR3 is 15 amino acids. Between the trimmed V and J ends, which lost 7 bases and 0 bases, there was a span of 10 bases. DNA for the CDR3: TGCGCCAGCACCCCGAGGGTCTCTGGGGCCAACGTCCTGACTTTC. Protein product: CASTPRVSGANVLTF.

There are a few counts of this clone. The limits of the CDR3 on the DNA are not certain, so only TCRdb's listed CDR3 is given. CDR3 sequence reads: CASSSSGNEQFF. The chain combines TRBV6-5 with TRBJ2-1; TRBD2 is the table's D call and was not checked against the DNA. Germline V lookup: CDR1 MNHEY, CDR2 SVGAGI. Both ends counted, the CDR3 spans 12 residues.

The rearrangement uses TRBV5-1 and TRBJ2-7, with a possible D match to TRBD2 (6 bases). Germline V gene data show CDR1 as SGHRS and CDR2 as YFSETQ. The CDR3 is 16 residues long. The ends were cut back, 6 bases at V and 2 bases at J, with 21 bases in the middle. The CDR3, as DNA: TGCGCCAGCACTCCAGTCCGGAGCGGGTCTACCTACGAGCAGTACTTC. It encodes CASTPVRSGSTYEQYF.

V is TRBV19 and J is TRBJ2-7, with 8 bases fitting TRBD2. The length of the CDR3 is 14 residues. Germline V CDR1 and CDR2: LNHDA, SQIVND (reference sequence). V was pared by 3 bases and J by 2 bases, with 3 bases of the junction left unmatched. The CDR3 DNA reads TGTGCCAGTAGTATCGGTAGCGGGGCCTACGAGCAGTACTTC. Protein sequence: CASSIGSGAYEQYF.